What follows are 27 T cell receptor beta chains derived from one specimen sequenced in a study of blood T cell repertoires in COVID-19. TCRdb's table, derived via immunoSEQ multiplex PCR, lists solely in-frame clones and lacks some. The table has tens of thousands of clones, under 70% seen once. The specimen was peripheral blood. These receptor sequences come from a woman in her seventies with acute or convalescent COVID-19.

The chain is built from TRBV5-5 and TRBJ1-2; D is uncertain. Germline CDR1 reads SGHKS; CDR2 reads YYEKEE (reference sequence). The ends were cut back, 6 bases at V and 4 bases at J, with 16 bases in the middle. The CDR3 runs 14 residues. This CDR3 is CASTVYGVSYGYTF. CDR3 DNA sequence: TGTGCCAGCACAGTGTACGGGGTCAGCTATGGCTACACCTTC.

The chain joins TRBV7-8 to TRBJ2-1, with 7 bases identical to TRBD2. The V gene end was trimmed by 2 bases and the J gene end by 1 base; junction bases not matched to a gene: 5. There are 16 residues in the CDR3. Germline CDR1 reads SGHVS; CDR2 reads FQNEAQ. In DNA, the CDR3 is TGTGCCAGCAGCTTACTGACTAGCTGGTCCTACAATGAGCAGTTCTTC. Amino acid sequence: CASSLLTSWSYNEQFF.

The J gene is TRBJ2-2, the V gene TRBV5-4; the D gene is possibly TRBD2 (6 bases). With 4 bases removed from V and 4 bases from J, the gap between germline ends came to 20 bases. The germline V gene encodes CDR1 SGHNT and CDR2 YYREEE (reference sequence). The CDR3 runs to 17 residues. DNA for the CDR3: TGTGCCAGCAGCCCCGACCCGGGACTTACATCCACCGGGGAGCTGTTTTTT. It encodes CASSPDPGLTSTGELFF.

V and J are TRBV28 and TRBJ2-2; 10 bases are a match to TRBD2. The CDR3 has 17 amino acids. Germline-derived CDR1 and CDR2 are MDHEN and SYDVKM. V lost 2 bases, J lost 5 bases, and 8 bases stayed unmatched. This CDR3 is CASSLGGAGGPTGELFF. The CDR3 DNA reads as TGTGCCAGCAGTTTAGGGGGAGCGGGAGGGCCGACCGGGGAGCTGTTTTTT.

The chain recombines TRBV19 with TRBJ2-3, with D tentatively TRBD1 (5 bases). This CDR3 comprises 13 residues. The germline V gene has CDR1 LNHDA and CDR2 SQIVND (reference sequence). Between the trimmed V and J ends, which lost 7 bases and 2 bases, there was a span of 10 bases. The CDR3 sequence: CASIDRPTDTQYF. CDR3 sequence (DNA): TGTGCCAGTATCGACAGACCCACAGATACGCAGTATTTT.

The genes are TRBV11-2 and TRBJ1-2; D is uncertain. The CDR3 covers 13 residues. Trimming cost V 2 bases and J 3 bases, with 7 bases left between them. Germline V gene sequence: CDR1 SGHAT, CDR2 FQNNGV. The CDR3 here is CASSLNVDYGYTF. The CDR3 coding sequence is TGTGCCAGCAGCTTAAATGTAGACTATGGCTACACCTTC.

The CDR3 DNA follows: TGTGCCAGTACCAAAGGGGGGGGACGGAGCTCCTACAATGAGCAGTTCTTC. Protein sequence: CASTKGGGRSSYNEQFF. The chain carries TRBV19 and TRBJ2-1; D may be TRBD2 (7 bases). This CDR3 comprises 17 residues. The germline V gene has CDR1 LNHDA and CDR2 SQIVND (reference sequence). With 7 bases removed from V and 0 bases from J, the gap between germline ends came to 19 bases.

The chain carries TRBV18 and TRBJ2-7, with 8 bases fitting TRBD1. The CDR3 loop spans 13 amino acids. Trimming at V came to 4 bases and at J to 2 bases, leaving 1 base not matched to a gene. CDR1 KGHSH and CDR2 LQKENI come from the germline V gene. In nucleotides, the CDR3 is TGTGCCAGCTCACAGGACAGGGCCTACGAGCAGTACTTC. Its protein product is CASSQDRAYEQYF.

This clone was recorded a few times. The chain joins TRBV6-5 to TRBJ1-6; D call uncertain. The V gene lost 6 bases and the J gene lost 6 bases, with 15 bases spanning the gap. Germline V CDR1 and CDR2: MNHEY, SVGAGI. The CDR3 is made up of 15 amino acids. As DNA, the CDR3 is TGTGCCAGCAGCCCCGACCGCGGGAGTAATTCACCCCTCCACTTT. This codes for CASSPDRGSNSPLHF.

This CDR3 is CASMGQDTEAFF. The CDR3 nucleotides are TGTGCCAGTATGGGACAAGACACTGAAGCTTTCTTT. The chain is built from TRBV19 and TRBJ1-1; tentatively, D is TRBD1 (6 bases). This CDR3 contains 12 residues. V was cut by 7 bases and J by 3 bases, with 9 bases left in between. Germline V gene lookup returns CDR1 LNHDA and CDR2 SQIVND (reference sequence).

This sequence joins TRBV5-4 and TRBJ2-3, with TRBD1 identical over 7 bases. Trimming removed 2 bases from V and 2 bases from J; junction bases left unmatched: 2. The CDR3 totals 14 residues. Germline loops: CDR1 SGHNT, CDR2 YYREEE (reference sequence). CDR3: CASSLGTVTDTQYF. DNA of the CDR3: TGTGCCAGCAGCTTAGGGACAGTCACAGATACGCAGTATTTT.

This clone has a handful of counts. The chain is built from TRBV19 and TRBJ1-5, with a tentative D call TRBD1 (6 bases). There are 13 residues in the CDR3. Germline loops: CDR1 LNHDA, CDR2 SQIVND (reference sequence). Trimming took 7 bases from V and 5 from J, leaving 12 bases between them. DNA of the CDR3: TGTGCCAGTACACAGGGCCACGATCAGCCCCAGCATTTT. It encodes CASTQGHDQPQHF.

The chain employs TRBV7-9 and TRBJ2-3; 7 bases fit TRBD2. This CDR3 region has 15 residues. The germline V gene encodes CDR1 SEHNR and CDR2 FQNEAQ (reference sequence). Trimming cost V 2 bases and J 1 base; bases outside gene matches: 3. This chain's CDR3 is CASSLSGVGTDTQYF. The CDR3 DNA reads TGTGCCAGCAGCTTAAGCGGGGTAGGCACAGATACGCAGTATTTT.

This clone is medium-sized (0.01 to 0.1%) within its sample. The rearrangement links TRBV21-1 to TRBJ1-1; the table's D call, TRBD1, was not checked against the DNA. TRBV21-1 is a listed pseudogene. The CDR3 contains 14 residues. The CDR3 DNA sequence: TGTGCCAGCAGCAAACCCCAGGGCAACACTGAAGCTTTCTTT. The encoded protein is CASSKPQGNTEAFF.

The CDR3, as DNA: TGTGCCAGCAGTGTAGGGACACCCGGGGAGCTGTTTTTT. Translation gives CASSVGTPGELFF. The rearrangement joins TRBV12-3 or TRBV12-4 to TRBJ2-2; TRBD1 might be the D (6 bases). The CDR3 length is 13 residues. Trimming shortened V by 5 bases and J by 6 bases, and 10 bases separated the two germline ends.

Worth noting for this clone: Other DNA sequences from this sample encode an identical CDR3 as well. The chain has TRBV6-1 and TRBJ1-1; D is undetermined. The ends were cut back, 2 bases at V and 1 base at J, with 5 bases in the middle. The CDR3 is made up of 13 amino acids. The germline V gene encodes CDR1 MNHNS and CDR2 SASEGT. For the CDR3, the DNA is TGTGCCAGCAGTGAATATAAGAACACTGAAGCTTTCTTT. Amino acids: CASSEYKNTEAFF.

The rearrangement uses TRBV5-1 and TRBJ1-1; a weak D match, TRBD1 (6 bases). The CDR3 sequence is 17 residues long. Trimming shortened V by 4 bases and J by 0 bases, and 19 bases separated the two germline ends. Germline assignment: CDR1 SGHRS and CDR2 YFSETQ. CDR3 sequence reads: CASSPGGLGRLNTEAFF. The CDR3 coding sequence is TGCGCCAGCAGCCCTGGGGGCCTTGGACGGTTGAACACTGAAGCTTTCTTT.

This chain joins TRBV5-1 and TRBJ2-2; 11 nucleotides align to TRBD1. CDR1 is SGHRS and CDR2 is YFSETQ in the germline V gene. Trimming at V came to 4 bases and at J to 4 bases, leaving 12 bases not matched to a gene. The CDR3 has 18 amino acids. The CDR3: CASSRRTDRGRSTGELFF. Here the CDR3 DNA reads TGCGCCAGCAGCCGACGTACGGACAGGGGGCGTAGCACCGGGGAGCTGTTTTTT.

The chain carries TRBV10-2 and TRBJ2-1, with TRBD1 identical over 9 bases. The CDR3 is 13 amino acids. The V and J ends lost 5 bases and 6 bases, in that order; junction bases with no gene match: 2. Germline V lookup: CDR1 WSHSY, CDR2 SAAADI. CDR3 DNA: TGCGCCAGCAGTTCGACAGGGGGCAATGAGCAGTTCTTC. Translating gives CASSSTGGNEQFF.

V gene TRBV5-1 combines with J gene TRBJ1-1, with D possibly TRBD1 on 5 matching bases. The germline gives CDR1 SGHRS, CDR2 YFSETQ. The V gene lost 0 bases and the J gene lost 0 bases, with 12 bases spanning the gap. CDR3 length: 16 residues. The CDR3 here is CASSLVTGEMNTEAFF. As DNA, the CDR3 is TGCGCCAGCAGCTTGGTTACGGGGGAAATGAACACTGAAGCTTTCTTT. Using reference TRBV5-1 and TRBJ1-1 for the parts outside the CDR3, the full variable domain is KAGVTQTPRYLIKTRGQQVTLSCSPISGHRSVSWYQQTPGQGLQFLFEYFSETQRNKGNFPGRFSGRQFSNSRSEMNVSTLELGDSALYLCASSLVTGEMNTEAFFGQGTRLTVV.

The table lists this clone with a few counts. This chain links TRBV3-1 (or the pseudogene TRBV3-2) with TRBJ2-5; 9 positions match TRBD2. This CDR3 is 15 amino acids long. V was clipped by 4 bases and J by 3 bases; unmatched bases: 6. The germline CDR1 and CDR2 sequences are LGHDT and YNNKEL (reference sequence). The CDR3 DNA reads as TGTGCCAGCAGCCCCGGCGGGGGGGTGGAAGAGACCCAGTACTTC. This translates into CASSPGGGVEETQYF.

This rearrangement joins TRBV6-2 or TRBV6-3 to TRBJ2-7; the D gene is possibly TRBD2 (6 bases). The CDR3 spans 14 residues. Deletions cut 5 bases from V and 0 bases from J, with 11 bases between. The V gene's germline CDR1 is MNHEY and CDR2 SVGEGT. DNA for the CDR3: TGTGCCAGCAGTCCGGAGCGGGCCTCCTACGAGCAGTACTTC. Translated, it gives CASSPERASYEQYF.

J is TRBJ1-4 and V is TRBV6-6, with D possibly TRBD1 on 5 matching bases. The CDR3 has 14 amino acids. Trimming took 2 bases from V and 3 from J, leaving 7 bases between them. CDR1 is MNHNY and CDR2 is SVGAGI in the germline V gene (reference sequence). The CDR3 protein is CASSYGAANEKLFF. In DNA form, the CDR3 reads TGTGCCAGCAGTTACGGGGCAGCTAATGAAAAACTGTTTTTT.

The chain couples TRBV3-1 (or the pseudogene TRBV3-2) to TRBJ2-7, with TRBD2 matching 7 bases. Germline V gives CDR1 LGHDT, CDR2 YNNKEL (reference sequence). V lost 3 bases and J lost 9; bases outside the gene matches: 17. This CDR3 has 16 residues. CDR3 nucleotides: TGTGCCAGCAGCCAGGGAGAACACTTCCTTCGGGAGGTGCAGTACTTC. Its protein is CASSQGEHFLREVQYF.

The CDR3 reads CASSLSGRVGNQPQHF. The CDR3 nucleotides are TGTGCCAGCAGTTTGTCCGGCAGGGTGGGGAATCAGCCCCAGCATTTT. The chain uses TRBV28 and TRBJ1-5; possible D gene TRBD1, 5 bases. Trimming pared 3 bases from V and 4 bases from J, leaving 16 bases between. Germline loops: CDR1 MDHEN, CDR2 SYDVKM. The CDR3 has 16 residues.

The chain uses TRBV29-1 and TRBJ1-2; possibly TRBD1 for D (5 bases). CDR3 length: 11 residues. V was pared by 4 bases and J by 11 bases, with 14 bases between. Per germline, CDR1 SQVTM and CDR2 ANQGSEA. CDR3 region: CSVASQGGYTF. The CDR3, as DNA: TGCAGCGTTGCTTCTCAGGGTGGGTACACCTTC.

The chain uses TRBV3-1 (or the pseudogene TRBV3-2) and TRBJ1-1, with 8 bases matching TRBD1. Trimming at V came to 7 bases and at J to 10 bases, leaving 14 bases not matched to a gene. The CDR3 has 14 residues. The germline V gene encodes CDR1 LGHDT and CDR2 YNNKEL (reference sequence). In nucleotides, the CDR3 is TGTGCCAGCACCGAAAATTCCGGACAGGGAGGAGCTTTCTTT. Translated, it gives CASTENSGQGGAFF.